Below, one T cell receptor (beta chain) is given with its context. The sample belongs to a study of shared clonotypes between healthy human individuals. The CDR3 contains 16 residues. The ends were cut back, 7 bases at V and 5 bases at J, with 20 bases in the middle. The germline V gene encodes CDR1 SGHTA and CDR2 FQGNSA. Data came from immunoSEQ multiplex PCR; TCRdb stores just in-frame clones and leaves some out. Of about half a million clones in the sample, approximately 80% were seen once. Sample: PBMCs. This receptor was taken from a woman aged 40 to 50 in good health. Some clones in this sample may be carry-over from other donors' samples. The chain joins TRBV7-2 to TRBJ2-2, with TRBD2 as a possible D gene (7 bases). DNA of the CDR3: TGTGCCAGCACCCCGAGGGGGGGAGGGGGTACCGGGGAGCTGTTTTTT. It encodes CASTPRGGGGTGELFF. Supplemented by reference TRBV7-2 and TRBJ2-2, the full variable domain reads GAGVSQSPSNKVTEKGKDVELRCDPISGHTALYWYRQSLGQGLEFLIYFQGNSAPDKSGLPSDRFSAERTGGSVSTLTIQRTQQEDSAVYLCASTPRGGGGTGELFFGEGSRLTVL.